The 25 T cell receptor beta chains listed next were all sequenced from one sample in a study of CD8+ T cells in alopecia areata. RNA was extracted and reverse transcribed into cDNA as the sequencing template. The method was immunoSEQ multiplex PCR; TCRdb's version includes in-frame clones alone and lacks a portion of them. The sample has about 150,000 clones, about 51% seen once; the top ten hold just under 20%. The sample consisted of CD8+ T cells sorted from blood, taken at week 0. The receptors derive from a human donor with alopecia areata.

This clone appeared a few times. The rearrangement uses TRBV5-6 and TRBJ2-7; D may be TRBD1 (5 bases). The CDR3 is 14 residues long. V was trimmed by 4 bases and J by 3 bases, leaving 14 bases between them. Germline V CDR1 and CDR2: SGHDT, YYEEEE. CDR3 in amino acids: CASSIAGADYEQYF. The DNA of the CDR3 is TGTGCCAGCAGCATAGCTGGGGCAGACTACGAGCAGTACTTC.

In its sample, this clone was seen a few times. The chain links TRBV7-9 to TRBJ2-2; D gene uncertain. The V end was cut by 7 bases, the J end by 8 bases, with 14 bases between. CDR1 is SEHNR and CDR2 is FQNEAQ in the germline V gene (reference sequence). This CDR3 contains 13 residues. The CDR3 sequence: CASKIQPEGELFF. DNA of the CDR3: TGTGCCAGCAAGATACAGCCCGAAGGGGAGCTGTTTTTT.

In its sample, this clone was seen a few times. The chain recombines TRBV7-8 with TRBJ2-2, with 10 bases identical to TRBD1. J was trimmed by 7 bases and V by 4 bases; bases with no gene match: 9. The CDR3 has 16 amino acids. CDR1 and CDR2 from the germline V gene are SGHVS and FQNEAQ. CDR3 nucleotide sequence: TGTGCCAGCAGCTCTGCTGGACAGGGGGATTTCGGGGAGCTGTTTTTT. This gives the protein CASSSAGQGDFGELFF.

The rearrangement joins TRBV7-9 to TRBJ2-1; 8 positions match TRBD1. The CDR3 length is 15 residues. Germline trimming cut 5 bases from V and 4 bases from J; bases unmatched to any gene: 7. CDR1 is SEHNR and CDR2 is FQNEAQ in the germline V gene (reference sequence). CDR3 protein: CASSTPGGPYNEQFF. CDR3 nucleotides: TGTGCCAGCAGCACCCCAGGGGGCCCGTACAATGAGCAGTTCTTC.

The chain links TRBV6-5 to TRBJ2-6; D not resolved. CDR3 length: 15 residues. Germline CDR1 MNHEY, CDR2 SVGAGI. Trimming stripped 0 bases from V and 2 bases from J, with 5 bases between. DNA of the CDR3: TGTGCCAGCAGTTACTCAGTGGCTGGGGCCAACGTCCTGACTTTC. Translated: CASSYSVAGANVLTF.

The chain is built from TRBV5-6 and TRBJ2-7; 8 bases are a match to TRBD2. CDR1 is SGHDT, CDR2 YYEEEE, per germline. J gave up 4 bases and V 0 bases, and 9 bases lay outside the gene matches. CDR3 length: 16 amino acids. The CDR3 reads CASSLGLLAEFYEQYF. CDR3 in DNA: TGTGCCAGCAGCTTGGGATTACTAGCGGAGTTTTACGAGCAGTACTTC.

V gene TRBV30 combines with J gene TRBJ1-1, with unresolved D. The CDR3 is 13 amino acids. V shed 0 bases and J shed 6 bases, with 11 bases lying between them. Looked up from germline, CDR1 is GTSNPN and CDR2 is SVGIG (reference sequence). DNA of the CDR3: TGTGCCTGGAGTGTTGGCCAGTTGGCTGAAGCTTTCTTT. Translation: CAWSVGQLAEAFF.

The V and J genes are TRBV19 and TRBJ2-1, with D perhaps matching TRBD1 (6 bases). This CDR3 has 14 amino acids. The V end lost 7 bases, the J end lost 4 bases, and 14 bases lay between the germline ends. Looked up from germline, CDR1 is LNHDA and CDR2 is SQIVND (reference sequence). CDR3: CASTVGGQYNEQFF. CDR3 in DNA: TGTGCCAGTACCGTCGGAGGACAGTACAATGAGCAGTTCTTC.

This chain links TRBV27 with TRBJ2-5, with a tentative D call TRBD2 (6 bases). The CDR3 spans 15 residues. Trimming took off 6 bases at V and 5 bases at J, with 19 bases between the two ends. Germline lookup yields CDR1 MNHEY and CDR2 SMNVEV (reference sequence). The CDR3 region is CASRPGVAGRETQYF. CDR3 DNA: TGTGCCAGCAGACCGGGGGTGGCAGGGCGGGAGACCCAGTACTTC.

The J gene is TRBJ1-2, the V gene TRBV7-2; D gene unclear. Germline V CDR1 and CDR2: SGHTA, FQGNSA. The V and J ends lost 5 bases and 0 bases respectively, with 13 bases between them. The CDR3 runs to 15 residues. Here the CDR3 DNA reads TGTGCCAGCAGCCCGCCGACGGAAGCTAACTATGGCTACACCTTC. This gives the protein CASSPPTEANYGYTF. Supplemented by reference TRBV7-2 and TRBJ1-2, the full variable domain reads GAGVSQSPSNKVTEKGKDVELRCDPISGHTALYWYRQSLGQGLEFLIYFQGNSAPDKSGLPSDRFSAERTGGSVSTLTIQRTQQEDSAVYLCASSPPTEANYGYTFGSGTRLTVV.

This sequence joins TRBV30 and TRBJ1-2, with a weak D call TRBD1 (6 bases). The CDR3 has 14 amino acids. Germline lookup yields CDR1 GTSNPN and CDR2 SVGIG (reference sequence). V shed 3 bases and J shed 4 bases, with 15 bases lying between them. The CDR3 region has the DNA TGTGCCTGGAGCCTAGAGGGGGGGCCCTATGGCTACACCTTC. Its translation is CAWSLEGGPYGYTF.

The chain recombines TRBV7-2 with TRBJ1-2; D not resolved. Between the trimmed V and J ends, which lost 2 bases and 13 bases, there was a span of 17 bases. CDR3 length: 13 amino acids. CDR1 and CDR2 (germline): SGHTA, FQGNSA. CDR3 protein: CASSLTGRTLITF. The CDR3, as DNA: TGTGCCAGCAGCTTAACGGGCCGTACGCTCATCACCTTC.

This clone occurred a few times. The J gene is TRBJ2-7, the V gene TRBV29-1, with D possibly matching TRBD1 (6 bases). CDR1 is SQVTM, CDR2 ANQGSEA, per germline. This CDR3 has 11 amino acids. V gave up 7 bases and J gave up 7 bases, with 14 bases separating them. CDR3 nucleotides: TGCAGCGCCCGGGACATTCAGGAGCAGTACTTC. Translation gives CSARDIQEQYF.

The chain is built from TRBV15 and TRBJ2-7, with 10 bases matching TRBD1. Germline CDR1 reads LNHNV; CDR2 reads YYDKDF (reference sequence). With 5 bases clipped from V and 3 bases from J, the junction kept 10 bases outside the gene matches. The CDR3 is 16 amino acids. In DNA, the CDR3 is TGTGCCACCAGCGAGATGTGGGGGACAGGGGACTACGAGCAGTACTTC. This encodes CATSEMWGTGDYEQYF.

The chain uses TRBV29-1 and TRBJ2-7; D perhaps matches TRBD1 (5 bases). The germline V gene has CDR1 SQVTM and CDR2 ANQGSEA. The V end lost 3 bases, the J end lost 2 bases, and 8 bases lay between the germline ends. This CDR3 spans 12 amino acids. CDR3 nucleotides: TGCAGCGTTGACAGGGTTACCTACGAGCAGTACTTC. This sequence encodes CSVDRVTYEQYF.

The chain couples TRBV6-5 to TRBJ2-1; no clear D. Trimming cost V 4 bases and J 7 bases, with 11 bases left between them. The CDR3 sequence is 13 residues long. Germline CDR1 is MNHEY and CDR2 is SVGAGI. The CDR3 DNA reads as TGTGCCAGCAGTTTTAACCCTGGGAATGAGCAGTTCTTC. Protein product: CASSFNPGNEQFF.

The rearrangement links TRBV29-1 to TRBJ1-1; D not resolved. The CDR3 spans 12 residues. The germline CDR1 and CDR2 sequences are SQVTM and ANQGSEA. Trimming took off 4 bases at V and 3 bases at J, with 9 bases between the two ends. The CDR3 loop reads CSVGVGDTEAFF. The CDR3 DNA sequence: TGCAGCGTTGGGGTTGGGGACACTGAAGCTTTCTTT.

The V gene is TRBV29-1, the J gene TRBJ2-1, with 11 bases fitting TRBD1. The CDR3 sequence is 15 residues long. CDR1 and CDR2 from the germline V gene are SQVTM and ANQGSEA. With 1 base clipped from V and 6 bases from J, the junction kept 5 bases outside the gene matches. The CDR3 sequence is CSVEGGTGGVNEQFF. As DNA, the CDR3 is TGCAGCGTTGAAGGCGGGACAGGGGGGGTCAATGAGCAGTTCTTC.

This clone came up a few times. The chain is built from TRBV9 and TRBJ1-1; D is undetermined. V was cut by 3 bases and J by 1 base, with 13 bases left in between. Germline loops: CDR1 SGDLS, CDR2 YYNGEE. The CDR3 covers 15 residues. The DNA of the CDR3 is TGTGCCAGCAGCGGCGGGCCGTCAGGGAACACTGAAGCTTTCTTT. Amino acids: CASSGGPSGNTEAFF.

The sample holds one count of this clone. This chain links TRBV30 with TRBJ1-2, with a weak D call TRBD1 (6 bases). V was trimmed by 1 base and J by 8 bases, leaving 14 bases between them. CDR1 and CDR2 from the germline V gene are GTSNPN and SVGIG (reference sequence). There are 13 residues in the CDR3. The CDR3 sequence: CAWSALRGGGYTF. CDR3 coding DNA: TGTGCCTGGAGTGCCCTGCGCGGGGGCGGCTACACCTTC.

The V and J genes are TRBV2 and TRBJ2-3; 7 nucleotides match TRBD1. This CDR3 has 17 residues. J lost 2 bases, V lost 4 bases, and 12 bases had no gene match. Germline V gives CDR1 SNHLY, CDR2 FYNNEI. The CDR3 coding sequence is TGTGCCAGCAGTGCAAAACACCCGGGACAGTACACAGATACGCAGTATTTT. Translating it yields CASSAKHPGQYTDTQYF.

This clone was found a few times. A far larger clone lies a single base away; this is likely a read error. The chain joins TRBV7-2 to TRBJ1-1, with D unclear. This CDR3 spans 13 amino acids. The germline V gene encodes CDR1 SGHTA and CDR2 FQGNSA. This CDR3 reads CASSPNRNSEAFF. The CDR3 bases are TGTGCCAGCAGCCCTAATAGGAACTCTGAAGCTTTCTTT.

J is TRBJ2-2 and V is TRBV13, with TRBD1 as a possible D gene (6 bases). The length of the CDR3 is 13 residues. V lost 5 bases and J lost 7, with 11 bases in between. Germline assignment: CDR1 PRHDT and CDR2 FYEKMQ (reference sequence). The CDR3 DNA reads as TGTGCCAGCAGCGCAACAGGGATCGGGGAGCTGTTTTTT. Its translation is CASSATGIGELFF. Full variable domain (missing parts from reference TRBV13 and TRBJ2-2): AAGVIQSPRHLIKEKRETATLKCYPIPRHDTVYWYQQGPGQDPQFLISFYEKMQSDKGSIPDRFSAQQFSDYHSELNMSSLELGDSALYFCASSATGIGELFFGEGSRLTVL.

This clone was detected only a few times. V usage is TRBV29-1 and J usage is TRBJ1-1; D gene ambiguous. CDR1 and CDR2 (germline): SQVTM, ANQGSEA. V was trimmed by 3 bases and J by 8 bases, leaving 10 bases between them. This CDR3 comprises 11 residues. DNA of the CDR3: TGCAGCGTTGATACGCTGGTGGAAGCTTTCTTT. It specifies CSVDTLVEAFF.

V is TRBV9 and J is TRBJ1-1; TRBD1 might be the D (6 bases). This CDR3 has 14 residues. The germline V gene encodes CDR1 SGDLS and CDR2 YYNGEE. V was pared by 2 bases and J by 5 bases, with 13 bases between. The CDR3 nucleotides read TGTGCCAGCAGCGTTGGAAACAGGGCAACTGAAGCTTTCTTT. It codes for CASSVGNRATEAFF.